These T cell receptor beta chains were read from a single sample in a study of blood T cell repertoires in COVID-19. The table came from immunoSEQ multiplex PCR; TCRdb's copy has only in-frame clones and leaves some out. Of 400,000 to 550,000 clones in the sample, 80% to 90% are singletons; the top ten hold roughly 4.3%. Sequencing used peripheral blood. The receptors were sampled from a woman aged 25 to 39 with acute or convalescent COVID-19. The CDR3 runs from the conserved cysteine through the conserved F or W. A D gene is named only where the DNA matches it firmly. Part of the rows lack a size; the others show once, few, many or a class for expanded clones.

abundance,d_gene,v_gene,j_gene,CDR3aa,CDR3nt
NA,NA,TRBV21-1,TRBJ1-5,CASSKTGRKSNQPQHF,TGTGCCAGCAGCAAGACCGGGAGGAAGAGCAATCAGCCCCAGCATTTT
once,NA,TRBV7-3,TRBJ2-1,CASSPSTGFNEQFF,TGTGCCAGCAGCCCTTCGACTGGCTTCAATGAGCAGTTCTTC
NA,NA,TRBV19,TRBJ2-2,CASTDGQTNTGELFF,TGTGCCAGTACCGACGGACAGACGAACACCGGGGAGCTGTTTTTT
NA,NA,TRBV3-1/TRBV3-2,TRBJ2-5,CASSRGGQETQYF,TGTGCCAGCAGCCGGGGCGGACAAGAGACCCAGTACTTC
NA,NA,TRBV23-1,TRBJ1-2,CASSQNRSNYGYTF,TGCGCCAGCAGTCAAAACAGGAGTAACTATGGCTACACCTTC
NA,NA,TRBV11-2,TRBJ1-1,CASSFRLRDGAFF,TGTGCCAGCAGCTTTAGATTGCGGGACGGAGCTTTCTTT
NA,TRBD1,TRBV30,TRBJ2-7,CAWRSQDRGNF,TGTGCCTGGAGGAGTCAGGACAGGGGTAACTTC
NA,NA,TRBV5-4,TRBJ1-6,CASSSESGDPPLHF,TGTGCCAGCAGCTCGGAGTCAGGGGATCCACCCCTCCACTTT
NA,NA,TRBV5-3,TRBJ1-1,CARSRNSGVSTEAFF,TGTGCCAGAAGCAGAAATTCAGGGGTTAGCACTGAAGCTTTCTTT
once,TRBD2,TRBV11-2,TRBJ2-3,CASSSGGAVSDTQYF,TGTGCCAGCAGCTCCGGGGGGGCGGTCTCAGATACGCAGTATTTT
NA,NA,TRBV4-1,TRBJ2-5,CASSQEARGETQYF,TGCGCCAGCAGCCAGGAGGCCAGAGGGGAGACCCAGTACTTC
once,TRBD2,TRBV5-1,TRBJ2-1,CASSLAASGGFYNEQFF,TGCGCCAGCAGCTTGGCGGCTAGCGGGGGCTTCTACAATGAGCAGTTCTTC
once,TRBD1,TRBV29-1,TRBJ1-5,CSAGTAGQPQHF,TGCAGCGCCGGGACAGCGGGTCAGCCCCAGCATTTT
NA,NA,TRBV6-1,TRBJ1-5,CASSEKRGGNQPQHF,TGTGCCAGCAGTGAAAAACGGGGTGGCAATCAGCCCCAGCATTTT
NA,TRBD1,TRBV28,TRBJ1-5,CASSETGLVVLHQPQHF,TGTGCCAGCAGTGAGACAGGGTTGGTAGTTTTGCATCAGCCCCAGCATTTT
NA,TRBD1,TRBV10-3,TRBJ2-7,CAITRTGSSYEQYF,TGTGCCATTACCCGGACAGGCTCTTCCTACGAGCAGTACTTC
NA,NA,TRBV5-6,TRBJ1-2,CASSFPERMRYGYTF,TGTGCCAGCAGCTTTCCCGAAAGGATGCGGTATGGCTACACCTTC
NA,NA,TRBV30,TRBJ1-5,CAWGPGFSGASNQPQHF,TGTGCCTGGGGCCCAGGGTTTTCAGGGGCTAGCAATCAGCCCCAGCATTTT
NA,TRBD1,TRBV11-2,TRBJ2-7,CASSSKTGTDEQYF,TGTGCCAGCAGCTCAAAGACAGGGACAGACGAGCAGTACTTC
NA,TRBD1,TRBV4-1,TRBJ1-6,CASSQRTGVWWSYNSPLHF,TGCGCCAGCAGCCAAAGGACAGGGGTTTGGTGGTCCTATAATTCACCCCTCCACTTT
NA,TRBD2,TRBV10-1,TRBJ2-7,CASSESGRAYEQYF,TGCGCCAGCAGTGAGTCAGGGAGGGCCTACGAGCAGTACTTC
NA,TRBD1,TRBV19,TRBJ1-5,CASSNRQGLSNQPQHF,TGTGCCAGTAGTAATCGACAGGGCCTCAGCAATCAGCCCCAGCATTTT
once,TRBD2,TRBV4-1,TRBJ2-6,CASSRTMARGDSGANVLTF,TGCGCCAGCAGCCGAACCATGGCGCGGGGGGACTCTGGGGCCAACGTCCTGACTTTC
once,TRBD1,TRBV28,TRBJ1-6,CASSAPGQGGTLHF,TGTGCCAGCAGTGCACCGGGACAGGGCGGGACCCTCCACTTT